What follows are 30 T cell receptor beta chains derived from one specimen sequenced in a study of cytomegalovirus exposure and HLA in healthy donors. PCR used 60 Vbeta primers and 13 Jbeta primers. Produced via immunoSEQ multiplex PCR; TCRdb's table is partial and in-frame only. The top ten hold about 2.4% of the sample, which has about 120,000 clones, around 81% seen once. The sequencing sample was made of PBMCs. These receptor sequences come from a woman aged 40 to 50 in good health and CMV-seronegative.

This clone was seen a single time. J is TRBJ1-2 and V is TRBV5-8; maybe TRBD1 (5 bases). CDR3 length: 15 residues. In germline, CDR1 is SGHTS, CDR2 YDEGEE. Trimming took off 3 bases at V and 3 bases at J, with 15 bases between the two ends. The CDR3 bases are TGTGCCAGCAGCTCCCGGACAAAAGGGGACTATGGCTACACCTTC. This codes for CASSSRTKGDYGYTF.

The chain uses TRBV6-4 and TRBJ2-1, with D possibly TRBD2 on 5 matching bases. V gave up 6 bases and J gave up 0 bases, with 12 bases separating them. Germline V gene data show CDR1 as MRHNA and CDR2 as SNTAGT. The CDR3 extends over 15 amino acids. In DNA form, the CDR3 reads TGTGCCAGCAGCCCCGAGCGGAACTCCTACAATGAGCAGTTCTTC. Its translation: CASSPERNSYNEQFF.

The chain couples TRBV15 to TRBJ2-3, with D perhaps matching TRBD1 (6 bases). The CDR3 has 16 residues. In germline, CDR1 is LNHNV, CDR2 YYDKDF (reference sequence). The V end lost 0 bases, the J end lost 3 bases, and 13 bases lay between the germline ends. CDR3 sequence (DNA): TGTGCCACCAGCAGAGATATAAGGGGGTCGACAGATACGCAGTATTTT. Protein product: CATSRDIRGSTDTQYF.

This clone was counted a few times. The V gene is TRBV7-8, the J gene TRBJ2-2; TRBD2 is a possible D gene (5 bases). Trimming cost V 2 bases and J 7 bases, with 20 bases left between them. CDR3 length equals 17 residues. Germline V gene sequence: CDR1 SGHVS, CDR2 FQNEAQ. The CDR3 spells CASSLNSGSASDGELFF. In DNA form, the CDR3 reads TGTGCCAGCAGCTTAAACTCGGGGAGCGCCTCGGACGGGGAGCTGTTTTTT.

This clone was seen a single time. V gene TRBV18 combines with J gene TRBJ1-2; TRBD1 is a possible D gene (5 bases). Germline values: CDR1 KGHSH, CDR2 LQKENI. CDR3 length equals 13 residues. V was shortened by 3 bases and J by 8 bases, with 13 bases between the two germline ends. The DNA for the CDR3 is TGTGCCAGCTCACCGGACCAGGGTAGGGGCTACACCTTC. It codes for CASSPDQGRGYTF.

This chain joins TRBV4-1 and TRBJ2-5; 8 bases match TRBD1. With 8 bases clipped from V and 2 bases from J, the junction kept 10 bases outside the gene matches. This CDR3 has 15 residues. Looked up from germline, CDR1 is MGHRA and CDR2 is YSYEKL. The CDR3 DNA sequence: TGCGCCAGCGCTCAGACAGGGGCCCAGCAAGAGACCCAGTACTTC. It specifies CASAQTGAQQETQYF.

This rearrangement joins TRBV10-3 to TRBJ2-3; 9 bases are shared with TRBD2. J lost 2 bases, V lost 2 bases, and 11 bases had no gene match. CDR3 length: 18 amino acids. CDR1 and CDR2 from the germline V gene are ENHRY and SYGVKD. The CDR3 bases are TGTGCCATCAGTGAGAGGACGGCTAGCGGGACCCACACAGATACGCAGTATTTT. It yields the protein CAISERTASGTHTDTQYF.

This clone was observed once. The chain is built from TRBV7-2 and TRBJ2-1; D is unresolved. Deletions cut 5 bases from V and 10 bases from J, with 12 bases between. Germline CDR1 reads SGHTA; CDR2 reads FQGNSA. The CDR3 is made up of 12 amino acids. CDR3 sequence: CASSLPVLEQFF. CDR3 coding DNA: TGTGCCAGCAGCCTCCCCGTTTTGGAGCAGTTCTTC.

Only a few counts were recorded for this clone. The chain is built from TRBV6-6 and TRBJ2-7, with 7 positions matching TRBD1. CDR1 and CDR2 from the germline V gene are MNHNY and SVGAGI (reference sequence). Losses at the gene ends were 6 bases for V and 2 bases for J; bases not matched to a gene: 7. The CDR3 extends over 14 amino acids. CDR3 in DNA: TGTGCCAGCAGCCAGGGACAGCCACCCTACGAGCAGTACTTC. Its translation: CASSQGQPPYEQYF.

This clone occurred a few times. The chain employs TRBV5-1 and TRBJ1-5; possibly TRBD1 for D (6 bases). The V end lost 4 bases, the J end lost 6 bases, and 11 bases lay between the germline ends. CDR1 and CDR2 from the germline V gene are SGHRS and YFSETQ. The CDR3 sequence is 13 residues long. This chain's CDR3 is CASSLLQGQPQHF. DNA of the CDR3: TGCGCCAGCAGCCTCCTACAGGGTCAGCCCCAGCATTTT.

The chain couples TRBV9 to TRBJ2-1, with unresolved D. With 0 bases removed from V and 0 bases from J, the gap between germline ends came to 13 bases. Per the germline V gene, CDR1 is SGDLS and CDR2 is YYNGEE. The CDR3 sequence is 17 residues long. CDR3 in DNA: TGTGCCAGCAGCGTAGGTGACACCTACAACTCCTACAATGAGCAGTTCTTC. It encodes CASSVGDTYNSYNEQFF.

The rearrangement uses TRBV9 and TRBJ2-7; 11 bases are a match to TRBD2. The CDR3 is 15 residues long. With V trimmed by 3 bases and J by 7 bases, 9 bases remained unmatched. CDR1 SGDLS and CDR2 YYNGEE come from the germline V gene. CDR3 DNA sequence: TGTGCCAGCAGCGCCAGATCACTAGCGGGAGAAGAGCAGTACTTC. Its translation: CASSARSLAGEEQYF.

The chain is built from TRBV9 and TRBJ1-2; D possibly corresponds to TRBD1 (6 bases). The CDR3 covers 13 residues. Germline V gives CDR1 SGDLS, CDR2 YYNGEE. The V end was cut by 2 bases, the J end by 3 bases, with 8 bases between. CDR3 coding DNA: TGTGCCAGCAGCGTGGACAGAGACTATGGCTACACCTTC. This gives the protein CASSVDRDYGYTF.

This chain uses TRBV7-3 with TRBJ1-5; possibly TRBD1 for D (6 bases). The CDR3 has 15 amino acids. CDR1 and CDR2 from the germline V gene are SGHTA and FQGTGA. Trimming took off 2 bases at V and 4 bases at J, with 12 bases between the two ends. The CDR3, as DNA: TGTGCCAGCAGCTTACAGAACAGGGTTAATCAGCCCCAGCATTTT. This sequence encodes CASSLQNRVNQPQHF.

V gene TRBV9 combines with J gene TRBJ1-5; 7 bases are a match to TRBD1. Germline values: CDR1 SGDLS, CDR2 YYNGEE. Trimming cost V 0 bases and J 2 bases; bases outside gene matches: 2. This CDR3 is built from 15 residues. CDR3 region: CASSVAGQGNQPQHF. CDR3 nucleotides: TGTGCCAGCAGCGTAGCCGGACAGGGCAATCAGCCCCAGCATTTT.

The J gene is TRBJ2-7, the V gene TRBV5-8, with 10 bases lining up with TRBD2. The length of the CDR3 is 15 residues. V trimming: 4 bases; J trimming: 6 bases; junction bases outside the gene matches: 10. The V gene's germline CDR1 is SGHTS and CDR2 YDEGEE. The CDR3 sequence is CASSQYLAGEAEQYF. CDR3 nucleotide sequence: TGTGCCAGCAGCCAATACCTAGCGGGAGAAGCCGAGCAGTACTTC.

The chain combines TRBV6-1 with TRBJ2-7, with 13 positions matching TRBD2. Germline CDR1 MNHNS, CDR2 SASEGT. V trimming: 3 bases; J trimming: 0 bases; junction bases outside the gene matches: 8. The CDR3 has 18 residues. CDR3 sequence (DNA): TGTGCCAGCAGTGATAACAGACTAGCGGGGGGAAGCTCCTACGAGCAGTACTTC. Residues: CASSDNRLAGGSSYEQYF.

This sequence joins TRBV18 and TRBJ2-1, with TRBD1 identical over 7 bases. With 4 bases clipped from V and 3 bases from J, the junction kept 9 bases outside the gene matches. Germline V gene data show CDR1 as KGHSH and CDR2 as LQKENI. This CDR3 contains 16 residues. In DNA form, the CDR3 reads TGTGCCAGCTCACACCGGACAGGATCTATCTACAATGAGCAGTTCTTC. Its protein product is CASSHRTGSIYNEQFF.

The CDR3 DNA is TGTGCCTGGAGAGCTGGGGCTTTGGGCTACACCTTC. Translated, it gives CAWRAGALGYTF. The V gene is TRBV30, the J gene TRBJ1-2; D is possibly TRBD1 (5 bases). V shed 3 bases and J shed 8 bases, with 13 bases lying between them. CDR3 length: 12 residues. CDR1 and CDR2 (germline): GTSNPN, SVGIG (reference sequence). Complete variable domain (other parts from reference TRBV30 and TRBJ1-2): SQTIHQWPATLVQPVGSPLSLECTVEGTSNPNLYWYRQAAGRGLQLLFYSVGIGQISSEVPQNLSASRPQDRQFILSSKKLLLSDSGFYLCAWRAGALGYTFGSGTRLTVV.

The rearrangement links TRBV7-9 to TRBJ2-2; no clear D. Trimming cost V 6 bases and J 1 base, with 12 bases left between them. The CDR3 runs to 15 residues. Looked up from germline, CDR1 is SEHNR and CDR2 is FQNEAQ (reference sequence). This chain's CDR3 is CASSERRVNTGELFF. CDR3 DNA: TGTGCCAGCAGTGAACGACGGGTGAACACCGGGGAGCTGTTTTTT.

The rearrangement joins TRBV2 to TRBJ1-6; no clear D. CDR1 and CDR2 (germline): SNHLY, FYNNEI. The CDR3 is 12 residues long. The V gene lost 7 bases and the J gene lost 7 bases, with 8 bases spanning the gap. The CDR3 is CASTPQNSPLHF. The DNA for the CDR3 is TGTGCCAGCACTCCCCAGAATTCACCCCTCCACTTT.

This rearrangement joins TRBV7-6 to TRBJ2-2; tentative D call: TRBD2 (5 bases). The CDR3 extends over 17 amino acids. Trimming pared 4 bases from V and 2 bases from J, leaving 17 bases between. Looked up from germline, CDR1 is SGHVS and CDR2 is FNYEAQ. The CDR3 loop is CASSSEGGRSNTGELFF. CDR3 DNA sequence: TGTGCCAGCAGCTCCGAAGGAGGACGCAGCAACACCGGGGAGCTGTTTTTT. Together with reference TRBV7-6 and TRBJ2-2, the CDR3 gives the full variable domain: GAGVSQSPRYKVTKRGQDVALRCDPISGHVSLYWYRQALGQGPEFLTYFNYEAQQDKSGLPNDRFSAERPEGSISTLTIQRTEQRDSAMYRCASSSEGGRSNTGELFFGEGSRLTVL.

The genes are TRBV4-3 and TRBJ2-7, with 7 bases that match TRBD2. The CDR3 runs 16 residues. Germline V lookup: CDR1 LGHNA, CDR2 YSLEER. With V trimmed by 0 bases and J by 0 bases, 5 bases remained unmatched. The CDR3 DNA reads TGCGCCAGCAGCCAAGAAGGCGGGAGTCGCTCCTACGAGCAGTACTTC. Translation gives CASSQEGGSRSYEQYF.

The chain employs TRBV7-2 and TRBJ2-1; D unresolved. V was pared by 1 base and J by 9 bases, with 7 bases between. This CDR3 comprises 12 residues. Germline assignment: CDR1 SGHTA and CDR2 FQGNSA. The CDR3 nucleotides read TGTGCCAGCAGCTTAGTTCTCGGTGAGCAGTTCTTC. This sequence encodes CASSLVLGEQFF.

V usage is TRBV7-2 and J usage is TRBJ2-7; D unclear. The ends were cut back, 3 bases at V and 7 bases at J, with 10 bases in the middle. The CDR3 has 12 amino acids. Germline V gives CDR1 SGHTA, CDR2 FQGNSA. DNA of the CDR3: TGTGCCAGCAGCTTTTTCCTCTCGGAGCAGTACTTC. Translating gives CASSFFLSEQYF.

The CDR3 sequence is CATRTGGRYEQYF. Written as DNA, the CDR3 is TGTGCCACCAGGACAGGGGGCAGGTACGAGCAGTACTTC. This chain links TRBV19 with TRBJ2-7, with TRBD1 identical over 11 bases. V lost 10 bases and J lost 4; bases outside the gene matches: 6. Germline CDR1 LNHDA, CDR2 SQIVND (reference sequence). The CDR3 runs 13 residues. Full variable domain (rest looked up from reference TRBV19 and TRBJ2-7): DGGITQSPKYLFRKEGQNVTLSCEQNLNHDAMYWYRQDPGQGLRLIYYSQIVNDFQKGDIAEGYSVSREKKESFPLTVTSAQKNPTAFYLCATRTGGRYEQYFGPGTRLTVT.

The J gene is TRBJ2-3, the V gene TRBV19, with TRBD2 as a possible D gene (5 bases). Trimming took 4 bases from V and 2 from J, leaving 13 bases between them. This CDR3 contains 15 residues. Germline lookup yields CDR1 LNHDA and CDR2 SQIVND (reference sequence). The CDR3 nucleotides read TGTGCCAGTAGTACGAGGGCCCAGACCACAGATACGCAGTATTTT. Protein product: CASSTRAQTTDTQYF.

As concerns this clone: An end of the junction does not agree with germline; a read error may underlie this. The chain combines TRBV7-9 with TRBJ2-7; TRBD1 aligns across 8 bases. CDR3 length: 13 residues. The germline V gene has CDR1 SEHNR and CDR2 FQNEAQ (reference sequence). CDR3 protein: CASSGDRGYKQYF. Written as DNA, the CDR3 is TGTGCCAGCAGCGGCGACAGGGGCTACAAGCAGTACTTC.

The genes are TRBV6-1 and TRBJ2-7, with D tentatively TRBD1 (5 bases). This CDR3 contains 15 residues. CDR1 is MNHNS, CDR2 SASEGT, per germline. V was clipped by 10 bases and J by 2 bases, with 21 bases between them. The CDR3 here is CATNSPGFFPYEQYF. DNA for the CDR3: TGTGCCACCAACAGCCCAGGGTTCTTCCCCTACGAGCAGTACTTC.

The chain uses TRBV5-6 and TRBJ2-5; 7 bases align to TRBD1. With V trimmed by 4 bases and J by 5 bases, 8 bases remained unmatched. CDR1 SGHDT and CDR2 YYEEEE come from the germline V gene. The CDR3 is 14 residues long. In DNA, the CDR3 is TGTGCCAGCAGCGGGACAGATTTAGGGGAGACCCAGTACTTC. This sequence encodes CASSGTDLGETQYF.